The 29 T cell receptor beta chains in this list originate from one sample, sequenced in a study of T-cell memory formation after mild COVID-19. TCRdb reprocessed the 5' RACE reads via MiXCR and lists one record per CDR3 protein. Here the sample spans 200,000 or so distinct CDR3 sequences, approximately 20% being singletons. The sequenced sample was PBMCs or a T cell subset sorted from them (not recorded which). These TCRs come from an adult woman who had mild COVID-19 (a few samples of this study predate the infection). Cell type and time point are not known.

This clonotype was detected ten times or more. The rearrangement uses TRBV12-3 or TRBV12-4 and TRBJ2-5; 11 bases match TRBD1. Germline trimming cut 4 bases from V and 5 bases from J; bases unmatched to any gene: 3. CDR3 length equals 14 residues. The CDR3 sequence is CASSYGTGGETQYF. CDR3 nucleotide sequence: TGTGCCAGCAGTTACGGGACAGGGGGGGAGACCCAGTACTTC.

The rearrangement joins TRBV24-1 to TRBJ2-5; D perhaps matches TRBD2 (5 bases). This CDR3 has 15 residues. The germline V gene encodes CDR1 KGHDR and CDR2 SFDVKD. Between the trimmed V and J ends, which lost 3 bases and 9 bases, there was a span of 19 bases. This chain's CDR3 is CATSDPGQPAGAQYF. Here the CDR3 DNA reads TGTGCCACCAGTGATCCGGGCCAACCGGCCGGGGCCCAGTACTTC.

This sequence joins TRBV20-1 and TRBJ1-1, with TRBD1 as a possible D gene (5 bases). The V gene's germline CDR1 is DFQATT and CDR2 SNEGSKA (reference sequence). There are 13 residues in the CDR3. V lost 4 bases and J lost 8, with 17 bases in between. CDR3 sequence: CSAIPGVRGEAFF. The CDR3 nucleotides read TGCAGTGCTATACCGGGGGTGAGGGGAGAAGCTTTCTTT.

In this sample, this clonotype turned up a few times. The V and J genes are TRBV7-2 and TRBJ1-3, with D hard to call. Germline V gene data show CDR1 as SGHTA and CDR2 as FQGNSA. This CDR3 is 14 amino acids long. V gave up 8 bases and J gave up 0 bases, with 11 bases separating them. The CDR3 sequence is CASAFGVSGNTIYF. CDR3 sequence (DNA): TGTGCCAGCGCCTTCGGCGTCTCTGGAAACACCATATATTTT. The whole variable domain, filled in from reference TRBV7-2 and TRBJ1-3, reads GAGVSQSPSNKVTEKGKDVELRCDPISGHTALYWYRQSLGQGLEFLIYFQGNSAPDKSGLPSDRFSAERTGGSVSTLTIQRTQQEDSAVYLCASAFGVSGNTIYFGEGSWLTVV.

The chain couples TRBV5-1 to TRBJ2-1, with D maybe TRBD2 (6 bases). The germline V gene has CDR1 SGHRS and CDR2 YFSETQ. V was trimmed by 4 bases and J by 0 bases, leaving 11 bases between them. The CDR3 is 15 amino acids. This CDR3 is CASSPRGSSYNEQFF. The CDR3 nucleotides are TGCGCCAGCAGCCCGCGGGGTTCCTCCTACAATGAGCAGTTCTTC.

The V gene is TRBV7-9, the J gene TRBJ1-1, with D perhaps matching TRBD1 (6 bases). CDR1 SEHNR and CDR2 FQNEAQ come from the germline V gene (reference sequence). This CDR3 region has 16 residues. Trimming cost V 5 bases and J 4 bases, with 20 bases left between them. Here the CDR3 DNA reads TGTGCCAGCAGCCCCCCCTTGGGGGGCATCGGCACTGAAGCTTTCTTT. This codes for CASSPPLGGIGTEAFF. Combining the CDR3 with reference TRBV7-9 and TRBJ1-1 gives the whole variable domain DTGVSQNPRHKITKRGQNVTFRCDPISEHNRLYWYRQTLGQGPEFLTYFQNEAQLEKSRLLSDRFSAERPKGSFSTLEIQRTEQGDSAMYLCASSPPLGGIGTEAFFGQGTRLTVV.

This clonotype turned up a few times. This chain links TRBV12-3 or TRBV12-4 with TRBJ1-3; D remains ambiguous. The CDR3 has 16 amino acids. V was clipped by 5 bases and J by 0 bases, with 14 bases between them. As DNA, the CDR3 is TGTGCCAGCAGTCCCTTCGACCGGGGCTCTGGAAACACCATATATTTT. Protein product: CASSPFDRGSGNTIYF.

V is TRBV7-9 and J is TRBJ1-2; tentative D call: TRBD1 (5 bases). V dropped 4 bases and J dropped 7 bases, with 19 bases sitting between them. CDR3 length: 15 residues. Germline V gives CDR1 SEHNR, CDR2 FQNEAQ (reference sequence). For the CDR3, the DNA is TGTGCCAGCAGCTCACGGGCAGGGAGGACGGGTGGCTACACCTTC. It encodes CASSSRAGRTGGYTF.

This clonotype was counted ten times or more. V and J are TRBV20-1 and TRBJ2-5, with D tentatively TRBD2 (5 bases). CDR1 is DFQATT and CDR2 is SNEGSKA in the germline V gene (reference sequence). This CDR3 is 11 amino acids long. The germline V and J ends were trimmed by 5 bases and 10 bases, with 14 bases remaining between them. The CDR3 nucleotides read TGCAGTGCTCGACTGGACCGGGGCCAGTACTTC. Translated, it gives CSARLDRGQYF.

This clonotype was detected many times. This chain connects TRBV12-3 or TRBV12-4 to TRBJ2-1, with TRBD2 matching over 11 bases. The CDR3 length is 14 residues. Germline trimming cut 2 bases from V and 8 bases from J; bases unmatched to any gene: 2. In DNA form, the CDR3 reads TGTGCCAGCAGTTTAACTAGCGGGAGTTATGAGCAGTTCTTC. Residues: CASSLTSGSYEQFF.

The genes are TRBV18 and TRBJ1-2, with D tentatively TRBD1 (6 bases). Trimming left V 6 bases short and J 8 bases short, with 16 bases between. Germline V gene sequence: CDR1 KGHSH, CDR2 LQKENI. This CDR3 is built from 13 residues. As DNA, the CDR3 is TGTGCCAGCTCTGCCCAGGGGAAACGGGGCTACACCTTC. It is translated as CASSAQGKRGYTF.

V usage is TRBV30 and J usage is TRBJ1-2; tentatively, D is TRBD1 (6 bases). With 3 bases removed from V and 6 bases from J, the gap between germline ends came to 14 bases. The CDR3 loop spans 13 amino acids. The V gene's germline CDR1 is GTSNPN and CDR2 SVGIG (reference sequence). CDR3 amino acids: CAWRTGPFDGYTF. CDR3 sequence (DNA): TGTGCCTGGAGAACAGGGCCCTTCGATGGCTACACCTTC.

This clonotype came up a few times. The rearrangement links TRBV7-6 to TRBJ2-3, with TRBD2 as a possible D gene (6 bases). The germline V gene encodes CDR1 SGHVS and CDR2 FNYEAQ. The V gene lost 4 bases and the J gene lost 3 bases, with 20 bases spanning the gap. This CDR3 region has 17 residues. The CDR3 protein is CASSSRIIGGTTDTQYF. In DNA, the CDR3 is TGTGCCAGCAGCTCAAGGATCATCGGGGGAACGACAGATACGCAGTATTTT.

The chain uses TRBV18 and TRBJ2-3, with D perhaps being TRBD1 or TRBD2 (5 bases each). The CDR3 loop spans 17 amino acids. Germline-derived CDR1 and CDR2 are KGHSH and LQKENI. V was cut by 3 bases and J by 2 bases, with 18 bases left in between. In nucleotides, the CDR3 is TGTGCCAGCTCACCGAGTACCGGCAGGGAGCACACAGATACGCAGTATTTT. Its translation is CASSPSTGREHTDTQYF.

The chain couples TRBV7-3 to TRBJ2-1; TRBD1 matches at 9 bases. V gave up 5 bases and J gave up 10 bases; unmatched junction bases: 12. Germline values: CDR1 SGHTA, CDR2 FQGTGA. This CDR3 region has 15 residues. CDR3 sequence: CASSRLGQGKGEQFF. CDR3 DNA: TGTGCCAGCAGCCGTCTTGGACAGGGGAAGGGAGAGCAGTTCTTC.

This clonotype showed up many times. V gene TRBV5-4 combines with J gene TRBJ1-1; D is ambiguous. The V end lost 5 bases, the J end lost 3 bases, and 11 bases lay between the germline ends. The CDR3 has 13 amino acids. Germline-derived CDR1 and CDR2 are SGHNT and YYREEE (reference sequence). Written as DNA, the CDR3 is TGTGCCAGCAGTCCGACCAGTTACACTGAAGCTTTCTTT. Translated: CASSPTSYTEAFF.

This chain connects TRBV27 to TRBJ1-2; TRBD1 matches 9 bases. Germline V gives CDR1 MNHEY, CDR2 SMNVEV (reference sequence). V shed 4 bases, J shed 3 bases, and the junction held 3 bases outside the gene matches. CDR3 length: 14 residues. The CDR3: CASSWTGEDYGYTF. The DNA for the CDR3 is TGTGCCAGCAGTTGGACAGGGGAGGACTATGGCTACACCTTC.

The chain couples TRBV27 to TRBJ2-3; D gene unclear. V was trimmed by 5 bases and J by 1 base, leaving 13 bases between them. CDR1 and CDR2 (germline): MNHEY, SMNVEV (reference sequence). The CDR3 spans 15 residues. The CDR3 is CASSPLGIGTDTQYF. The CDR3 bases are TGTGCCAGCAGTCCCCTGGGAATCGGCACAGATACGCAGTATTTT.

The chain joins TRBV5-1 to TRBJ1-6; the D gene is possibly TRBD1 (5 bases). V lost 4 bases and J lost 9, with 14 bases in between. The CDR3 length is 14 residues. Germline CDR1 is SGHRS and CDR2 is YFSETQ. The CDR3 nucleotides read TGCGCCAGCAGCCCGGGGACGGCGATTTCACCCCTCCACTTT. The encoded protein is CASSPGTAISPLHF.

J is TRBJ2-2 and V is TRBV3-1; TRBD2 matches 7 bases. Germline values: CDR1 LGHDT, CDR2 YNNKEL (reference sequence). V shed 2 bases, J shed 6 bases, and the junction held 9 bases outside the gene matches. The CDR3 is 16 residues long. The CDR3 spells CASSQFGGRKAGELFF. The CDR3 DNA follows: TGTGCCAGCAGCCAATTCGGCGGGAGAAAGGCCGGGGAGCTGTTTTTT.

The table lists this clonotype with many counts. This rearrangement joins TRBV7-3 to TRBJ2-2; D is undetermined. CDR3 size: 13 residues. Germline CDR1 SGHTA, CDR2 FQGTGA. Trimming cost V 5 bases and J 5 bases, with 9 bases left between them. CDR3 DNA: TGTGCCAGCAGCCCTCAGCGTACCGGGGAGCTGTTTTTT. It translates to CASSPQRTGELFF.

The V gene is TRBV7-8, the J gene TRBJ2-3; 10 bases match TRBD2. This CDR3 contains 17 residues. Per the germline V gene, CDR1 is SGHVS and CDR2 is FQNEAQ. The V and J ends lost 5 bases and 2 bases, in that order; junction bases with no gene match: 10. The CDR3: CASSIRLAGANTDTQYF. The CDR3 region has the DNA TGTGCCAGCAGCATACGGCTAGCGGGGGCAAACACAGATACGCAGTATTTT.

This CDR3 is CASSLVLQPNTGELFF. The CDR3 DNA reads as TGCGCCAGCAGCTTGGTACTGCAACCGAACACCGGGGAGCTGTTTTTT. This chain connects TRBV5-1 to TRBJ2-2; D remains unclear. Trimming took off 0 bases at V and 0 bases at J, with 9 bases between the two ends. Germline CDR1 reads SGHRS; CDR2 reads YFSETQ. CDR3 length: 16 amino acids.

The chain carries TRBV2 and TRBJ1-1, with TRBD1 matching 7 bases. Germline assignment: CDR1 SNHLY and CDR2 FYNNEI. V shed 7 bases and J 13 bases; nucleotides not matched to a gene: 15. This CDR3 contains 13 residues. The chain's CDR3 is CASMRQGALKLFF. The CDR3 DNA reads as TGTGCCAGCATGAGACAGGGCGCACTGAAGCTTTTCTTT. The whole variable domain, remainder taken from reference TRBV2 and TRBJ1-1, is EPEVTQTPSHQVTQMGQEVILRCVPISNHLYFYWYRQILGQKVEFLVSFYNNEISEKSEIFDDQFSVERPDGSNFTLKIRSTKLEDSAMYFCASMRQGALKLFFGQGTRLTVV.

The V gene is TRBV5-4, the J gene TRBJ1-1, with D possibly matching TRBD1 (5 bases). This CDR3 spans 18 amino acids. The germline V and J ends were trimmed by 0 bases and 0 bases, with 18 bases remaining between them. Germline assignment: CDR1 SGHNT and CDR2 YYREEE (reference sequence). The CDR3 DNA sequence: TGTGCCAGCAGCTTGGTTGGGGGGAGTTCGTTCATGAACACTGAAGCTTTCTTT. Translated, it gives CASSLVGGSSFMNTEAFF.

This sequence joins TRBV24-1 and TRBJ1-2; D unclear. The germline gives CDR1 KGHDR, CDR2 SFDVKD. This CDR3 spans 13 amino acids. The germline V and J ends were trimmed by 4 bases and 0 bases, with 5 bases remaining between them. CDR3 sequence: CATSDPANYGYTF. CDR3 coding DNA: TGTGCCACCAGTGACCCCGCTAACTATGGCTACACCTTC.

This clonotype was seen a handful of times. J is TRBJ2-5 and V is TRBV5-5, with a tentative D call TRBD1 (5 bases). V lost 2 bases, J lost 1 base, and 6 bases lay in between. Germline-derived CDR1 and CDR2 are SGHKS and YYEKEE (reference sequence). This CDR3 is built from 13 residues. CDR3 DNA sequence: TGTGCCAGCAGCTTTCAGGGCCAAGAGACCCAGTACTTC. It codes for CASSFQGQETQYF. Complete variable domain (other parts from reference TRBV5-5 and TRBJ2-5): DAGVTQSPTHLIKTRGQQVTLRCSPISGHKSVSWYQQVLGQGPQFIFQYYEKEERGRGNFPDRFSARQFPNYSSELNVNALLLGDSALYLCASSFQGQETQYFGPGTRLLVL.

This clonotype was observed a few times. This rearrangement joins TRBV24-1 to TRBJ2-1, with 8 nucleotides matching TRBD1. Germline loops: CDR1 KGHDR, CDR2 SFDVKD. J was trimmed by 8 bases and V by 4 bases; bases with no gene match: 9. The CDR3 length is 15 residues. The CDR3 DNA reads TGTGCCACCAGTGACCCCGCGGGACAGGACTATGAGCAGTTCTTC. Protein: CATSDPAGQDYEQFF.

J is TRBJ2-5 and V is TRBV7-8; D remains unclear. V dropped 1 base and J dropped 5 bases, with 11 bases sitting between them. The CDR3 consists of 14 residues. Germline V gives CDR1 SGHVS, CDR2 FQNEAQ. The CDR3 region has the DNA TGTGCCAGCAGCTTAGATCCAGGTCGGGAGACCCAGTACTTC. It specifies CASSLDPGRETQYF.